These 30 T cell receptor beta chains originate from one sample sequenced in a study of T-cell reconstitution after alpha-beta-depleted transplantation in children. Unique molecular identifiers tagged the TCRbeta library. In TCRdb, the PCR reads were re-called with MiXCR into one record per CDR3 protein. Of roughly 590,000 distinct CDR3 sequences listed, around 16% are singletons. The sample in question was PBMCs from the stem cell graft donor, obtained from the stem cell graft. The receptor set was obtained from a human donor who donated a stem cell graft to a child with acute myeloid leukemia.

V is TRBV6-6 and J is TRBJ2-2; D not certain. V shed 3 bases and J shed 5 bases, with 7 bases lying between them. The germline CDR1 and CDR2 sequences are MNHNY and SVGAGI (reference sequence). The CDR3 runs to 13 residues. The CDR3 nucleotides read TGTGCCAGCAGTTATGGGGAAACCGGGGAGCTGTTTTTT. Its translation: CASSYGETGELFF.

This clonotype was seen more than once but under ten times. CDR3 DNA sequence: TGCGCCAGCAGCTACGGACAGGAAGCTTTCTTT. The encoded protein is CASSYGQEAFF. The V gene is TRBV5-1, the J gene TRBJ1-1; perhaps TRBD1 as D (6 bases). Germline loops: CDR1 SGHRS, CDR2 YFSETQ. The germline V and J ends were trimmed by 3 bases and 8 bases, with 8 bases remaining between them. The length of the CDR3 is 11 residues.

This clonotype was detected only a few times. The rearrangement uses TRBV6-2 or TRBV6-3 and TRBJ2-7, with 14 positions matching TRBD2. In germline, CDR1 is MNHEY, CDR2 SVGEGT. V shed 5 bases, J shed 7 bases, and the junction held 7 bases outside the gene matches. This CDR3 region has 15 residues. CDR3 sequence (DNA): TGTGCCAGCAGTCCGGGACTAGCGGGGGTGGAGGAGCAGTACTTC. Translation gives CASSPGLAGVEEQYF.

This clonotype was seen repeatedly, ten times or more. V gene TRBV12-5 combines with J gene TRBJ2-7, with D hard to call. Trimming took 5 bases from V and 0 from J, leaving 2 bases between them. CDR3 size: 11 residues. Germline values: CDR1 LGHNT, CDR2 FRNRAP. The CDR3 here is CASGASYEQYF. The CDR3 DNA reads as TGTGCTAGTGGTGCCTCCTACGAGCAGTACTTC. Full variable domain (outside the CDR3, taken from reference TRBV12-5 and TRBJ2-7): DARVTQTPRHKVTEMGQEVTMRCQPILGHNTVFWYRQTMMQGLELLAYFRNRAPLDDSGMPKDRFSAEMPDATLATLKIQPSEPRDSAVYFCASGASYEQYFGPGTRLTVT.

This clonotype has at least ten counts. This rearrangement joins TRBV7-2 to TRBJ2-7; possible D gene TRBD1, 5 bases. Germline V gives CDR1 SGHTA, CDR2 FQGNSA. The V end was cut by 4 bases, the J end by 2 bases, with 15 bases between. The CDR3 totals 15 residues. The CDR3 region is CASSSSQVFAYEQYF. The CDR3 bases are TGTGCCAGCAGCTCCTCACAGGTATTTGCCTACGAGCAGTACTTC.

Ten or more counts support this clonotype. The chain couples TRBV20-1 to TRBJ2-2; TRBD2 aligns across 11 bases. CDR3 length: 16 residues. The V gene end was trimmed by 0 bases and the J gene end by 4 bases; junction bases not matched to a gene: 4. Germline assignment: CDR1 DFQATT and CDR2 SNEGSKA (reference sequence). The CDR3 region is CSARDVAGGATGELFF. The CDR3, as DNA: TGCAGTGCTAGAGATGTAGCGGGGGGGGCCACCGGGGAGCTGTTTTTT.

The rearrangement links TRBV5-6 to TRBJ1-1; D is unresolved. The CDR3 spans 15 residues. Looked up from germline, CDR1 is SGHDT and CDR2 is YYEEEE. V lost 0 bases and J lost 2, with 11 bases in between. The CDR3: CASSLGAGPNTEAFF. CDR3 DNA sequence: TGTGCCAGCAGCTTGGGGGCTGGGCCTAACACTGAAGCTTTCTTT.

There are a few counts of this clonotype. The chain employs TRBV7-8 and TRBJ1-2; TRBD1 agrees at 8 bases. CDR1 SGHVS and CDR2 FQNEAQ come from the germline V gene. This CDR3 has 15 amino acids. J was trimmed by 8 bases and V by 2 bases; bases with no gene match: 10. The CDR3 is CASSLSGTGSSGYTF. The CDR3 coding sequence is TGTGCCAGCAGCTTATCCGGGACAGGATCCAGCGGCTACACCTTC.

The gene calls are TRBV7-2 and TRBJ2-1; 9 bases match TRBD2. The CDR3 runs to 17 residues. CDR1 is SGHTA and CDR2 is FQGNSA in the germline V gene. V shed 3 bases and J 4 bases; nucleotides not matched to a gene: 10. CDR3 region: CASSFSGVAGGYNEQFF. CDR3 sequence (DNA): TGTGCCAGCAGCTTCAGCGGGGTGGCGGGAGGGTACAATGAGCAGTTCTTC.

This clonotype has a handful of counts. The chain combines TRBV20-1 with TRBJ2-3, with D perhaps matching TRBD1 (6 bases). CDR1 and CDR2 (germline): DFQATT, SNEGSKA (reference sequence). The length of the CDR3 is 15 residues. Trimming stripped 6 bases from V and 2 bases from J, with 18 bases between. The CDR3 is CSAPTAGAITDTQYF. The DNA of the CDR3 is TGCAGTGCCCCGACGGCAGGGGCGATCACAGATACGCAGTATTTT.

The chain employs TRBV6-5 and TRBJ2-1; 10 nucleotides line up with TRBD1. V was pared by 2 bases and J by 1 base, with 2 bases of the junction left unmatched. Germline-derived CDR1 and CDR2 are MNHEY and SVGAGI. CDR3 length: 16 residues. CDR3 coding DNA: TGTGCCAGCAGTTACACGGGACAGGGGTCCTACAATGAGCAGTTCTTC. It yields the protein CASSYTGQGSYNEQFF.

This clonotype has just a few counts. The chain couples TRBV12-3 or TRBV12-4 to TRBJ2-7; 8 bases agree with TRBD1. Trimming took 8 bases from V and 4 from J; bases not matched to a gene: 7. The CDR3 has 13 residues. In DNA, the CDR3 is TGTGCCAGCTCCGGGACAGGTCCTTACGAGCAGTACGTC. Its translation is CASSGTGPYEQYV.

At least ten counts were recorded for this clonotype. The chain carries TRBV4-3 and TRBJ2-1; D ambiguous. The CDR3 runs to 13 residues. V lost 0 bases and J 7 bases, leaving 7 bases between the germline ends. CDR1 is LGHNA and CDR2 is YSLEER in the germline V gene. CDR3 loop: CASSQDPVNEQFF. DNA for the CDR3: TGCGCCAGCAGCCAAGATCCCGTTAATGAGCAGTTCTTC.

The CDR3 is CASSLEPRGAGGIYNEQFF. The CDR3 nucleotides are TGCGCCAGCAGCTTGGAGCCCCGGGGAGCGGGGGGAATCTACAATGAGCAGTTCTTC. V and J are TRBV5-1 and TRBJ2-1; 9 bases match TRBD2. The CDR3 length is 19 residues. V trimming: 0 bases; J trimming: 3 bases; junction bases outside the gene matches: 13. Germline V lookup: CDR1 SGHRS, CDR2 YFSETQ.

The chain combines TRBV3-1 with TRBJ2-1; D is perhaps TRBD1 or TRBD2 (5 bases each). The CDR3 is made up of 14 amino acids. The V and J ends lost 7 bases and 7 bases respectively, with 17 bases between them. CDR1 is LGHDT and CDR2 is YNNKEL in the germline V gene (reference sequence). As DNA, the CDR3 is TGTGCCAGCACCGACGAGGGGCGATCTAATGAGCAGTTCTTC. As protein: CASTDEGRSNEQFF.

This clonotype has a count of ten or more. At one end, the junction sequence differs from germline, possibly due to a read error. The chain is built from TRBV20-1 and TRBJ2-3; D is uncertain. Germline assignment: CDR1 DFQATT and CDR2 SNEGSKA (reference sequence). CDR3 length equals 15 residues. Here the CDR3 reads CSAREPLTPPDTQYF. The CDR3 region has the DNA TGCAGTGCTAGAGAACCCCTCACTCCCCCAGACACGCAGTATTTT.

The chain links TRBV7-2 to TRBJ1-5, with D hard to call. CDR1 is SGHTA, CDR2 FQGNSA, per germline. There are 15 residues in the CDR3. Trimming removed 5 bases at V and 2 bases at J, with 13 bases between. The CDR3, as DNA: TGTGCCAGCAGCCCGGAATGGTCGGGCAATCAGCCCCAGCATTTT. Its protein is CASSPEWSGNQPQHF.

CDR3 loop: CASRLRGRRGTGELFF. CDR3 DNA: TGTGCCAGCAGGTTACGGGGGAGGCGCGGCACCGGGGAGCTGTTTTTT. The rearrangement joins TRBV12-3 or TRBV12-4 to TRBJ2-2; D possibly corresponds to TRBD2 (6 bases). Trimming removed 6 bases from V and 4 bases from J, with 18 bases in between. The CDR3 is 16 amino acids.

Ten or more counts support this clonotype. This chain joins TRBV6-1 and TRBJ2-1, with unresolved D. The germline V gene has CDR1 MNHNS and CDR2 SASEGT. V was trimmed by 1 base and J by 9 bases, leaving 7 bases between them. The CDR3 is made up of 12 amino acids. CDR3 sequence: CASSEGLSEQFF. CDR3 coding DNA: TGTGCCAGCAGTGAAGGGCTCTCTGAGCAGTTCTTC.

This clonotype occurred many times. Written as DNA, the CDR3 is TGCAGTGCTTTTCGACTAGCGGGGTCTAGCACAGATACGCAGTATTTT. Protein sequence: CSAFRLAGSSTDTQYF. J is TRBJ2-3 and V is TRBV20-1; 11 positions agree with TRBD2. Germline CDR1 and CDR2: DFQATT and SNEGSKA (reference sequence). V gave up 5 bases and J gave up 0 bases; unmatched junction bases: 7. The CDR3 length is 16 residues.

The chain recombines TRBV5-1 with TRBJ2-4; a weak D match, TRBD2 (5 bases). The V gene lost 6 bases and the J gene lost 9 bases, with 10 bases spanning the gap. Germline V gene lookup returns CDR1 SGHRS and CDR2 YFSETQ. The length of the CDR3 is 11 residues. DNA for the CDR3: TGCGCCAGCACCGAGGGCCCCATTCAGTACTTC. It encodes CASTEGPIQYF.

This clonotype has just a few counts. CDR3 in amino acids: CASTPWTGGRNEQFF. The CDR3 DNA reads as TGTGCCAGCACCCCGTGGACAGGGGGTAGAAATGAGCAGTTCTTC. This chain connects TRBV21-1 to TRBJ2-1; the table assigns TRBD1, which was not confirmed against the DNA. TRBV21-1 corresponds to a pseudogene. CDR3 size: 15 residues.

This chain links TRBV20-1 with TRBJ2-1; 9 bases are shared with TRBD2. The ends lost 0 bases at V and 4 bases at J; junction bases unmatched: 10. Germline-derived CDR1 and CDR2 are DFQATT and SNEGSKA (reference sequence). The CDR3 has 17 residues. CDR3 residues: CSARDLSSGARYNEQFF. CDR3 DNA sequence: TGCAGTGCTAGAGATCTGTCTAGCGGGGCTAGATACAATGAGCAGTTCTTC.

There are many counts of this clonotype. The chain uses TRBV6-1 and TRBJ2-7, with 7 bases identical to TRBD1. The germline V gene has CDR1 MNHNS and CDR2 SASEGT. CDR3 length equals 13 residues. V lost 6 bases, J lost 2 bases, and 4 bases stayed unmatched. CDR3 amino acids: CASRTGAAYEQYV. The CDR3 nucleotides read TGTGCCAGCAGAACAGGGGCGGCCTACGAGCAGTACGTC.

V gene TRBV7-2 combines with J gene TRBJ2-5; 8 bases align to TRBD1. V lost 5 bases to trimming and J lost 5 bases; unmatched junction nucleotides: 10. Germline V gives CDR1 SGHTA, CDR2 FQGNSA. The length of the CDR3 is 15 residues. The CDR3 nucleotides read TGTGCCAGCAGCCCCTGGACAGGGTCGATGGAGACCCAGTACTTC. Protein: CASSPWTGSMETQYF.

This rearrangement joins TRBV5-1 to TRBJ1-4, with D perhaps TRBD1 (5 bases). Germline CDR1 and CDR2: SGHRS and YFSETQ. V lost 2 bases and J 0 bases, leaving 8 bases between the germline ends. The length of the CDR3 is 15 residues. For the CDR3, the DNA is TGCGCCAGCAGCTTATCAGGGACAACTAATGAAAAACTGTTTTTT. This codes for CASSLSGTTNEKLFF.

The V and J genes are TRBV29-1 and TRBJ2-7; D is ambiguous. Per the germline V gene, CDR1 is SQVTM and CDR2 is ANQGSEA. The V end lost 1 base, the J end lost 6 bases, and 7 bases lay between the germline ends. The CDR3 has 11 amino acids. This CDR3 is CSVEVEREQYV. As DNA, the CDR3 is TGCAGCGTTGAAGTCGAGCGCGAGCAGTACGTC.

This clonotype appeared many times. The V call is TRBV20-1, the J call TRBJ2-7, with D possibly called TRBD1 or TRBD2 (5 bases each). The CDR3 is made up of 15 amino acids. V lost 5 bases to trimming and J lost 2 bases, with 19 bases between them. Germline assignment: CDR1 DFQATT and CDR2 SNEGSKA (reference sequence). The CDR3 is CSASGIMGVAYEQYV. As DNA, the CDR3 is TGCAGTGCTTCTGGGATTATGGGGGTTGCCTACGAGCAGTACGTC.

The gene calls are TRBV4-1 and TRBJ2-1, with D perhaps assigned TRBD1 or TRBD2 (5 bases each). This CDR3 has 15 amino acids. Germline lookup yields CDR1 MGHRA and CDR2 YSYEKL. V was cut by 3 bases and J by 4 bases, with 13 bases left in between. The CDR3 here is CASSQGVSRYNEQFF. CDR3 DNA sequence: TGCGCCAGCAGCCAGGGGGTAAGCCGTTACAATGAGCAGTTCTTC.

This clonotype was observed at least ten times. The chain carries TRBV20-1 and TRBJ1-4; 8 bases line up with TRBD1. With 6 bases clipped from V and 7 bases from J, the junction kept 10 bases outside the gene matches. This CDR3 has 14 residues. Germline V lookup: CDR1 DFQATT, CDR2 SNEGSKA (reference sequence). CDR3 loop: CSATDRGWSEKLFF. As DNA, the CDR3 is TGCAGTGCAACCGACAGGGGATGGAGTGAAAAACTGTTTTTT.